The 15 T cell receptor beta chains reported below all come from one sample, sequenced in a study of T-cell memory formation after mild COVID-19. TCRdb passed the 5' RACE reads through MiXCR, listing each CDR3 protein once. The sample consists of 300,000 to 350,000 distinct CDR3 sequences, 14% of them appearing once. Input material: PBMCs or a T cell subset sorted from them (not recorded which). The receptors here all came from a man aged 18 to 35 who had mild COVID-19 (a few samples of this study predate the infection). Cell type and time point are not known.

The J gene is TRBJ1-4, the V gene TRBV9, with D tentatively TRBD1 (5 bases). Trimming removed 0 bases at V and 7 bases at J, with 13 bases between. The CDR3 loop spans 15 amino acids. Germline CDR1 SGDLS, CDR2 YYNGEE. The DNA of the CDR3 is TGTGCCAGCAGCGTAGCGGGGGGGACCAGTGAAAAACTGTTTTTT. The encoded protein is CASSVAGGTSEKLFF.

This clonotype has a handful of counts. The V gene is TRBV7-2, the J gene TRBJ2-4; 7 nucleotides agree with TRBD2. Germline CDR1 and CDR2: SGHTA and FQGNSA. This CDR3 comprises 16 residues. V lost 2 bases to trimming and J lost 5 bases; unmatched junction nucleotides: 9. This chain's CDR3 is CASSLNPGLDQNIQYF. The CDR3 DNA reads as TGTGCCAGCAGCTTAAATCCCGGACTAGACCAAAACATTCAGTACTTC.

This rearrangement joins TRBV28 to TRBJ1-6, with D tentatively TRBD1 (5 bases). The germline gives CDR1 MDHEN, CDR2 SYDVKM. The CDR3 covers 15 residues. V lost 6 bases to trimming and J lost 10 bases, with 19 bases between them. For the CDR3, the DNA is TGTGCCAGCAGCTCGGGACCGACGACCCACTCACCCCTCCACTTT. Protein: CASSSGPTTHSPLHF. Using reference TRBV28 and TRBJ1-6 for the parts outside the CDR3, the full variable domain is DVKVTQSSRYLVKRTGEKVFLECVQDMDHENMFWYRQDPGLGLRLIYFSYDVKMKEKGDIPEGYSVSREKKERFSLILESASTNQTSMYLCASSSGPTTHSPLHFGNGTRLTVT.

This chain uses TRBV25-1 with TRBJ1-2, with TRBD1 matching 9 bases. Germline lookup yields CDR1 MGHDK and CDR2 SYGVNS. This CDR3 comprises 15 residues. The trim removed 1 base at V and 6 bases at J, leaving 6 bases unmatched. The CDR3 DNA follows: TGTGCCAGCAGTGAATCTACCGGGACAGGGAATGGCTACACCTTC. Its protein is CASSESTGTGNGYTF.

To note about this clonotype: A much larger clone differs by one base, so this may be a read error. The V gene is TRBV7-3, the J gene TRBJ1-1; unclear D gene. Germline CDR1 is SGHTA and CDR2 is FQGTGA. V was pared by 2 bases and J by 5 bases, with 21 bases between. CDR3 length: 17 residues. The CDR3 reads CASSLGVSGPRGTEAFF. As DNA, the CDR3 is TGTGCCAGCAGCTTAGGGGTGTCAGGTCCTCGAGGGACTGAAGCTTTCTTT.

This clonotype was observed a few times. The rearrangement joins TRBV6-5 to TRBJ2-7; the match to TRBD2 covers 7 bases. With 6 bases clipped from V and 4 bases from J, the junction kept 12 bases outside the gene matches. CDR3 length: 15 amino acids. The germline gives CDR1 MNHEY, CDR2 SVGAGI. CDR3 in amino acids: CASSHPGPGGYEQYF. As DNA, the CDR3 is TGTGCCAGCAGCCACCCGGGCCCGGGGGGATACGAGCAGTACTTC.

The rearrangement links TRBV12-3 or TRBV12-4 to TRBJ2-1; the D gene is possibly TRBD1 (8 bases). The V end was cut by 6 bases, the J end by 6 bases, with 15 bases between. The CDR3 is 14 amino acids. The CDR3 region is CASRPTGGGNEQFF. DNA of the CDR3: TGTGCCAGCAGACCAACAGGGGGGGGCAATGAGCAGTTCTTC.

V usage is TRBV18 and J usage is TRBJ2-7, with 9 bases aligning to TRBD2. Germline V lookup: CDR1 KGHSH, CDR2 LQKENI. V was pared by 3 bases and J by 0 bases, with 6 bases of the junction left unmatched. CDR3 length equals 16 residues. The CDR3 protein is CASSPETSGSSYEQYF. CDR3 sequence (DNA): TGTGCCAGCTCACCGGAGACTAGCGGCAGCTCCTACGAGCAGTACTTC.

This sequence joins TRBV12-3 or TRBV12-4 and TRBJ1-2, with unresolved D. Trimming removed 3 bases from V and 13 bases from J, with 15 bases in between. The CDR3 spans 12 residues. The CDR3 DNA reads TGTGCCAGCAGTTTTAACGGCAGGCTACCCACCTTC. The encoded protein is CASSFNGRLPTF.

In this sample, this clonotype turned up many times. This sequence joins TRBV5-1 and TRBJ2-1, with D possibly TRBD2 on 6 matching bases. This CDR3 has 17 residues. V dropped 0 bases and J dropped 0 bases, with 13 bases sitting between them. Germline CDR1 SGHRS, CDR2 YFSETQ. CDR3 protein: CASSLDWAGLSYNEQFF. The DNA for the CDR3 is TGCGCCAGCAGCTTGGATTGGGCGGGGCTCTCCTACAATGAGCAGTTCTTC.

In this sample, this clonotype turned up a few times. This chain links TRBV2 with TRBJ1-2; tentative D call: TRBD1 (5 bases). Trimming removed 1 base at V and 8 bases at J, with 11 bases between. Germline V gene sequence: CDR1 SNHLY, CDR2 FYNNEI. This CDR3 has 13 residues. The CDR3 loop reads CASSEGRGGGYTF. DNA for the CDR3: TGTGCCAGCAGTGAAGGAAGGGGCGGAGGCTACACCTTC.

CDR3 bases: TGCAGTGCTAGGCCCGGGACAGACCAAGAGACCCAGTACTTC. This sequence encodes CSARPGTDQETQYF. J is TRBJ2-5 and V is TRBV20-1, with 7 bases aligning to TRBD1. This CDR3 has 14 residues. V shed 3 bases, J shed 0 bases, and the junction held 4 bases outside the gene matches. Germline values: CDR1 DFQATT, CDR2 SNEGSKA (reference sequence).

The chain uses TRBV9 and TRBJ1-2, with TRBD1 identical over 7 bases. This CDR3 is 17 amino acids long. The V gene's germline CDR1 is SGDLS and CDR2 YYNGEE. V lost 2 bases, J lost 8 bases, and 18 bases stayed unmatched. The CDR3 DNA reads TGTGCCAGCAGCGTCGACAACAGGGGCCCTTTGTCAGGCGGCTACACCTTC. As protein: CASSVDNRGPLSGGYTF.

The DNA for the CDR3 is TGTGCCAGCAGTTTAGATACAGGTCTCAGTCGCTACACCTTC. Its translation: CASSLDTGLSRYTF. The chain joins TRBV12-3 or TRBV12-4 to TRBJ1-2, with TRBD1 as a possible D gene (5 bases). V gave up 1 base and J gave up 9 bases, with 15 bases separating them. The CDR3 has 14 amino acids.

This clonotype was detected a few times. J is TRBJ2-7 and V is TRBV7-2; possibly TRBD2 for D (7 bases). Germline V lookup: CDR1 SGHTA, CDR2 FQGNSA. With 5 bases removed from V and 5 bases from J, the gap between germline ends came to 16 bases. This CDR3 spans 14 amino acids. The CDR3 spells CASSQTGRGNEQYF. In DNA, the CDR3 is TGTGCCAGCAGCCAAACAGGGAGGGGAAACGAGCAGTACTTC.